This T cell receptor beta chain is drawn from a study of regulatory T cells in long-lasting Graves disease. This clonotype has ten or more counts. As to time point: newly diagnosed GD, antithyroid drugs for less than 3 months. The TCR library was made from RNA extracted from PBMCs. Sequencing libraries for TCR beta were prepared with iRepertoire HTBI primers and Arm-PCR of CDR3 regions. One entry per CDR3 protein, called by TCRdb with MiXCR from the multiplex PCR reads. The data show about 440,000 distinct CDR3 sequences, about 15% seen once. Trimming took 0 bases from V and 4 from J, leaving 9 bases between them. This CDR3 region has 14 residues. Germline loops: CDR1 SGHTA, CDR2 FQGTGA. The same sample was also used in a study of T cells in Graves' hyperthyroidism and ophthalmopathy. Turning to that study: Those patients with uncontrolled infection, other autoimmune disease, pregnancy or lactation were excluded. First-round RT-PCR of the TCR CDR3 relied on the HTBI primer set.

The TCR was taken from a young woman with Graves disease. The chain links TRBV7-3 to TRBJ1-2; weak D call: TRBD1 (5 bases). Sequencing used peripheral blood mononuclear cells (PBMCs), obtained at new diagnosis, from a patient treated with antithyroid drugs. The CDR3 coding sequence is TGTGCCAGCAGCTTAACTCCCGGGGCCTATGGCTACACCTTC. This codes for CASSLTPGAYGYTF.